Listed here are 29 T cell receptor beta chains from one sample, sequenced in a study of regulatory T cells in long-lasting Graves disease. Time point defined: persistent/refractory GD, antithyroid drugs over 5 years with positive TRAb. The TCR library was made from RNA that had been extracted from PBMCs in TRIzol. Assembly of TCR beta libraries relied on iRepertoire HTBI primers together with Arm-PCR of CDR3 regions. TCRdb ran MiXCR on the multiplex PCR reads and lists one entry per CDR3 protein. The sample yields roughly 500,000 distinct CDR3 sequences, 20% to 25% seen once. The sequences come from peripheral blood mononuclear cells (PBMCs), collected when the disease was refractory, from a patient treated with antithyroid drugs. Receptor source: a female donor with Graves disease.

The chain links TRBV15 to TRBJ2-6; TRBD1 is a possible D gene (6 bases). The germline CDR1 and CDR2 sequences are LNHNV and YYDKDF (reference sequence). V lost 3 bases, J lost 0 bases, and 15 bases lay in between. The CDR3 spans 18 residues. The chain's CDR3 is CATSSWDMQSSGANVLTF. The CDR3 DNA sequence: TGTGCCACCAGCAGCTGGGACATGCAAAGCTCTGGGGCCAACGTCCTGACTTTC.

This clonotype appeared a few times. The CDR3 is CSVSGGETQYF. In DNA, the CDR3 is TGCAGCGTTTCGGGGGGGGAGACCCAGTACTTC. The chain combines TRBV29-1 with TRBJ2-5; 8 bases map to TRBD2. Trimming took 5 bases from V and 5 from J; bases not matched to a gene: 1. Germline CDR1 reads SQVTM; CDR2 reads ANQGSEA. This CDR3 spans 11 amino acids.

This clonotype has a handful of counts. The rearrangement links TRBV9 to TRBJ1-2, with a weak D call TRBD1 (5 bases). The germline V and J ends were trimmed by 3 bases and 0 bases, with 12 bases remaining between them. Germline V gene data show CDR1 as SGDLS and CDR2 as YYNGEE. This CDR3 has 15 amino acids. The CDR3 reads CASSDPTATNYGYTF. CDR3 nucleotides: TGTGCCAGCAGCGACCCGACAGCCACTAACTATGGCTACACCTTC.

The chain is built from TRBV27 and TRBJ1-6; D not resolved. This CDR3 region has 17 residues. Per germline, CDR1 MNHEY and CDR2 SMNVEV (reference sequence). V was clipped by 0 bases and J by 7 bases, with 16 bases between them. The CDR3 reads CASSLSWNQELNSPLHF. Here the CDR3 DNA reads TGTGCCAGCAGTTTATCTTGGAATCAGGAACTAAATTCACCCCTCCACTTT.

V and J are TRBV7-6 and TRBJ2-7, with 11 bases fitting TRBD2. CDR1 is SGHVS, CDR2 FNYEAQ, per germline. The V and J ends lost 5 bases and 6 bases, in that order; junction bases with no gene match: 18. This CDR3 comprises 18 residues. The DNA of the CDR3 is TGTGCCAGCAGCCCCCCGGCCCCCTTAGCGGGAGGGCCCTCCGAGCAGTACTTC. It is translated as CASSPPAPLAGGPSEQYF.

This clonotype was counted many times. V usage is TRBV28 and J usage is TRBJ1-2; a possible D gene is TRBD1 (6 bases). The CDR3 runs to 13 residues. V was clipped by 6 bases and J by 4 bases, with 12 bases between them. The germline V gene encodes CDR1 MDHEN and CDR2 SYDVKM. As DNA, the CDR3 is TGTGCCAGCAGCCCCAGGGGCGGCTATGGCTACACCTTC. This translates into CASSPRGGYGYTF.

The chain couples TRBV27 to TRBJ2-7; 11 bases match TRBD2. Trimming cost V 2 bases and J 5 bases; bases outside gene matches: 5. The CDR3 covers 15 residues. Germline assignment: CDR1 MNHEY and CDR2 SMNVEV (reference sequence). Here the CDR3 DNA reads TGTGCCAGCAGTTTAAGACTAGCGGGATACCACGAGCAGTACTTC. This sequence encodes CASSLRLAGYHEQYF.

There are a few counts of this clonotype. The CDR3 loop reads CASSRTGQAYEQYF. CDR3 bases: TGCGCCAGCAGCCGGACAGGGCAGGCCTACGAGCAGTACTTC. V is TRBV5-1 and J is TRBJ2-7; 8 bases match TRBD1. V dropped 4 bases and J dropped 2; count of bases not matched to a gene: 5. Germline V gene sequence: CDR1 SGHRS, CDR2 YFSETQ. This CDR3 is 14 amino acids long.

This chain uses TRBV5-1 with TRBJ2-5; 7 nucleotides line up with TRBD2. Germline loops: CDR1 SGHRS, CDR2 YFSETQ. The V and J ends lost 0 bases and 4 bases, in that order; junction bases with no gene match: 12. This CDR3 spans 17 amino acids. The CDR3 loop reads CASSLAAGGGSAETQYF. The CDR3 DNA reads as TGCGCCAGCAGCTTGGCCGCTGGGGGGGGATCGGCAGAGACCCAGTACTTC.

At least ten counts were recorded for this clonotype. J is TRBJ1-5 and V is TRBV18; D remains ambiguous. This CDR3 region has 13 residues. Germline V lookup: CDR1 KGHSH, CDR2 LQKENI. V was pared by 8 bases and J by 5 bases, with 13 bases between. The CDR3 sequence is CASAEGRDQPQHF. CDR3 nucleotides: TGTGCCAGCGCGGAGGGTAGAGATCAGCCCCAGCATTTT.

The sample holds many counts of this clonotype. This chain connects TRBV27 to TRBJ2-6; the D gene is possibly TRBD2 (5 bases). The CDR3 consists of 17 residues. CDR1 is MNHEY and CDR2 is SMNVEV in the germline V gene (reference sequence). V lost 4 bases, J lost 1 base, and 14 bases lay in between. In DNA, the CDR3 is TGTGCCAGCAGTTCGACTATGGAAGGGTCTGGGGCCAACGTCCTGACTTTC. This codes for CASSSTMEGSGANVLTF. Drawing the rest from reference TRBV27 and TRBJ2-6, the complete variable domain is EAQVTQNPRYLITVTGKKLTVTCSQNMNHEYMSWYRQDPGLGLRQIYYSMNVEVTDKGDVPEGYKVSRKEKRNFPLILESPSPNQTSLYFCASSSTMEGSGANVLTFGAGSRLTVL.

The count of this clonotype is one. V usage is TRBV29-1 and J usage is TRBJ2-3; D call uncertain. Germline V gene data show CDR1 as SQVTM and CDR2 as ANQGSEA. The V gene lost 1 base and the J gene lost 1 base, with 6 bases spanning the gap. This CDR3 contains 13 residues. In DNA, the CDR3 is TGCAGCGTTGAAGGGATGGGCACAGATACGCAGTATTTT. It yields the protein CSVEGMGTDTQYF.

To note about this clonotype: A read error may explain this, as a much larger clone is one base away. The genes are TRBV6-2 or TRBV6-3 and TRBJ2-2; D may be TRBD2 (5 bases). Germline loops: CDR1 MNHEY, CDR2 SVGEGT. This CDR3 contains 15 residues. The CDR3: CASSDLLDNTGEPFF. Written as DNA, the CDR3 is TGTGCCAGCAGTGATCTACTAGATAACACCGGGGAGCCGTTTTTT.

This clonotype was counted many times. V gene TRBV12-3 or TRBV12-4 combines with J gene TRBJ2-7; 7 nucleotides agree with TRBD1. Losses at the gene ends were 2 bases for V and 0 bases for J; bases not matched to a gene: 4. The CDR3 totals 15 residues. The CDR3 is CASSLTWDSSYEQYF. The CDR3 region has the DNA TGTGCCAGCAGTTTAACTTGGGACAGCTCCTACGAGCAGTACTTC.

The V call is TRBV7-6, the J call TRBJ2-2, with TRBD2 identical over 7 bases. The germline CDR1 and CDR2 sequences are SGHVS and FNYEAQ. Germline trimming cut 2 bases from V and 0 bases from J; bases unmatched to any gene: 3. This CDR3 has 16 residues. The CDR3 bases are TGTGCCAGCAGCTTAAGCGGGGCCTCGAACACCGGGGAGCTGTTTTTT. As protein: CASSLSGASNTGELFF. The full variable domain, with the rest looked up from reference TRBV7-6 and TRBJ2-2, is GAGVSQSPRYKVTKRGQDVALRCDPISGHVSLYWYRQALGQGPEFLTYFNYEAQQDKSGLPNDRFSAERPEGSISTLTIQRTEQRDSAMYRCASSLSGASNTGELFFGEGSRLTVL.

Turning to this clonotype: A much more abundant neighbour one base away suggests this may be a read error. It is likely a read error, because the conserved phenylalanine at the end of the CDR3 is missing. The chain uses TRBV28 and TRBJ1-2, with 9 bases identical to TRBD1. The CDR3 has 14 amino acids. Germline trimming cut 6 bases from V and 8 bases from J; bases unmatched to any gene: 10. Germline V lookup: CDR1 MDHEN, CDR2 SYDVKM. The CDR3 nucleotides read TGTGCCAGCAGGATTACAGGGGGCGCAAAGGGCTACACCCTC. Protein sequence: CASRITGGAKGYTL.

The V and J genes are TRBV5-1 and TRBJ1-2; D not certain. Germline V lookup: CDR1 SGHRS, CDR2 YFSETQ. Trimming pared 0 bases from V and 0 bases from J, leaving 15 bases between. CDR3 length equals 17 residues. The CDR3 reads CASSLGGNPTSNYGYTF. The CDR3 bases are TGCGCCAGCAGCTTGGGTGGGAACCCCACCTCTAACTATGGCTACACCTTC.

A remark on this clonotype: This may stem from a read error, because a much larger clone lies one nucleotide away. V usage is TRBV24-1 and J usage is TRBJ2-4; a possible D gene is TRBD1 (6 bases). The J call may be mistaken, given a closer DNA end match to TRBJ2-5. The CDR3 consists of 16 residues. Germline V CDR1 and CDR2: KGHDR, SFDVKD. The CDR3 here is CATSGGIGPRGETQYF. CDR3 sequence (DNA): TGTGCCACCAGTGGTGGGATAGGACCAAGGGGGGAGACCCAGTACTTC.

In its sample, this clonotype was seen many times. The chain recombines TRBV11-1 with TRBJ2-7; TRBD2 aligns across 7 bases. Germline V gives CDR1 SGHAT, CDR2 FQDESV (reference sequence). The CDR3 contains 14 residues. J lost 4 bases, V lost 4 bases, and 7 bases had no gene match. CDR3 sequence (DNA): TGTGCCAGCAGCTCCCCCGGGGGGAGGTACGAGCAGTACTTC. Residues: CASSSPGGRYEQYF.

In this sample, this clonotype turned up a few times. Possible read error: a much larger clone is one base away. The rearrangement uses TRBV30 and TRBJ1-1, with D uncertain. V dropped 1 base and J dropped 4 bases, with 7 bases sitting between them. The CDR3 contains 12 residues. From germline, CDR1 is GTSNPN and CDR2 SVGIG (reference sequence). This CDR3 reads CAWSGGATEAFF. The CDR3 DNA follows: TGTGCCTGGAGTGGGGGAGCCACTGAAGCTTTCTTT.

This clonotype was counted many times. The CDR3, as DNA: TGCGCCAGCAGCCAATCAGACTCAACAGGGGAGCAGTACTTC. It encodes CASSQSDSTGEQYF. The V call is TRBV4-3, the J call TRBJ2-7; weak D call: TRBD1 (6 bases). V shed 2 bases and J shed 7 bases, with 15 bases lying between them. The CDR3 extends over 14 amino acids. Germline V CDR1 and CDR2: LGHNA, YSLEER.

This clonotype was found many times. The CDR3 DNA is TGTGCCAGCAGCTTAGACAGGCCACAGGGTCTAACCCAGTACTTC. This codes for CASSLDRPQGLTQYF. The V call is TRBV11-2, the J call TRBJ2-5; perhaps TRBD1 as D (6 bases). CDR3 length: 15 residues. V dropped 0 bases and J dropped 8 bases, with 16 bases sitting between them. Germline CDR1 is SGHAT and CDR2 is FQNNGV.

The chain is built from TRBV9 and TRBJ2-5; tentatively, D is TRBD1 (6 bases). Trimming removed 4 bases at V and 5 bases at J, with 27 bases between. The CDR3 runs to 18 residues. Germline V lookup: CDR1 SGDLS, CDR2 YYNGEE. CDR3 nucleotide sequence: TGTGCCAGCAGCCCCGAAGGCCGGCCGGCAGGGGTGGGGGAGACCCAGTACTTC. Translating gives CASSPEGRPAGVGETQYF. Drawing the rest from reference TRBV9 and TRBJ2-5, the complete variable domain is DSGVTQTPKHLITATGQRVTLRCSPRSGDLSVYWYQQSLDQGLQFLIQYYNGEERAKGNILERFSAQQFPDLHSELNLSSLELGDSALYFCASSPEGRPAGVGETQYFGPGTRLLVL.

There are many counts of this clonotype. For the CDR3, the DNA is TGTGCCAGCAGCCACCTCGGAGGGCTCGGGGCCAACGTCCTGACTTTC. This gives the protein CASSHLGGLGANVLTF. The chain is built from TRBV11-2 and TRBJ2-6, with D perhaps matching TRBD2 (6 bases). V lost 5 bases and J lost 4, with 15 bases in between. Germline V gives CDR1 SGHAT, CDR2 FQNNGV. CDR3 length equals 16 residues.

V usage is TRBV19 and J usage is TRBJ1-5; no reliable D call. The ends were cut back, 6 bases at V and 5 bases at J, with 17 bases in the middle. The germline V gene encodes CDR1 LNHDA and CDR2 SQIVND (reference sequence). The CDR3 consists of 15 residues. The CDR3 nucleotides are TGTGCCAGTAGCATAATCGAGGGTGCTCATCAGCCCCAGCATTTT. This sequence encodes CASSIIEGAHQPQHF.

The V and J genes are TRBV14 and TRBJ2-7, with 10 bases lining up with TRBD1. CDR1 is SGHDN and CDR2 is FVKESK in the germline V gene. J was trimmed by 3 bases and V by 5 bases; bases with no gene match: 4. The CDR3 totals 14 residues. This CDR3 reads CASSYGQGDYEQYF. As DNA, the CDR3 is TGTGCCAGCAGCTACGGACAGGGGGACTACGAGCAGTACTTC.

The CDR3 loop reads CASSSNRGYNEQFF. The CDR3 DNA sequence: TGTGCCAGCAGCTCTAACCGCGGGTACAATGAGCAGTTCTTC. This chain connects TRBV11-2 to TRBJ2-1, with D possibly being TRBD2 (5 bases). Trimming cost V 4 bases and J 4 bases, with 11 bases left between them. Per germline, CDR1 SGHAT and CDR2 FQNNGV. The CDR3 is 14 residues long.

The V and J genes are TRBV12-3 or TRBV12-4 and TRBJ2-2, with 9 bases matching TRBD1. Losses at the gene ends were 3 bases for V and 3 bases for J; bases not matched to a gene: 2. The CDR3 sequence is 15 residues long. In DNA form, the CDR3 reads TGTGCCAGCAGTTTTGGGACAGGGTACACCGGGGAGCTGTTTTTT. Translated: CASSFGTGYTGELFF.

Ten or more counts support this clonotype. This chain connects TRBV20-1 to TRBJ2-7; 9 bases are shared with TRBD1. Looked up from germline, CDR1 is DFQATT and CDR2 is SNEGSKA (reference sequence). V shed 3 bases, J shed 2 bases, and the junction held 2 bases outside the gene matches. The CDR3 is 13 amino acids. DNA of the CDR3: TGCAGTGCTAGGAGGACAGGGGCCTACGAGCAGTACTTC. Translating gives CSARRTGAYEQYF.